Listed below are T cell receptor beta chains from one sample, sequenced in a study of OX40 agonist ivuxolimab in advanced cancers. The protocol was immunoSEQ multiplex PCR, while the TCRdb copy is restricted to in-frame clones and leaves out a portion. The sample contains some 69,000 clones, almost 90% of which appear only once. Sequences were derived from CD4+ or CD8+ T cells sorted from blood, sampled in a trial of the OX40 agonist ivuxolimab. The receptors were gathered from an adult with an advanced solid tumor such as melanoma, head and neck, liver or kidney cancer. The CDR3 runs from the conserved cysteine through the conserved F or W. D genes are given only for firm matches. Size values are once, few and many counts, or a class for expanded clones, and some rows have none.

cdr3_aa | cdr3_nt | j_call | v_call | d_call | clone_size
CASSLGHPTSGNTIYF | TGTGCCAGCAGTTTAGGACACCCCACCTCTGGAAACACCATATATTTT | TRBJ1-3 | TRBV27 | NA | NA
CASSEMGDYNEQFF | TGTGCCAGCAGTGAAATGGGGGACTACAATGAGCAGTTCTTC | TRBJ2-1 | TRBV6-1 | NA | once
CASSEEAALGNQPRHF | TGTGCCAGCAGTGAGGAGGCAGCCTTGGGCAATCAGCCCCGGCATTTT | TRBJ1-5 | TRBV6-1 | NA | NA
CASSTHPARTYRDEQFF | TGTGCCAGCAGCACACACCCCGCTCGCACCTACCGGGATGAGCAGTTCTTC | TRBJ2-1 | TRBV9 | NA | NA
CASSPHHEGQPQHF | TGTGCCAGCTCACCACATCACGAGGGGCAGCCCCAGCATTTT | TRBJ1-5 | TRBV18 | NA | NA
CASSATLGPDTQYF | TGTGCCAGTAGTGCGACCCTCGGGCCAGATACGCAGTATTTT | TRBJ2-3 | TRBV19 | NA | once
CASSLEGGTGSSYEQYF | TGTGCCAGCAGCTTAGAGGGCGGGACGGGGAGCTCCTACGAGCAGTACTTC | TRBJ2-7 | TRBV7-9 | NA | NA
CASSLGPTGGTEAFF | TGTGCCAGCAGCTTGGGGCCGACAGGGGGCACTGAAGCTTTCTTT | TRBJ1-1 | TRBV5-6 | TRBD1 | NA
CASSPVGPLSGNTIYF | TGCGCCAGCAGCCCCGTGGGGCCTCTCTCTGGAAACACCATATATTTT | TRBJ1-3 | TRBV5-1 | NA | NA
CASSPMPGGAGYGYTF | TGTGCCAGCAGTCCGATGCCAGGGGGCGCCGGCTATGGCTACACCTTC | TRBJ1-2 | TRBV28 | TRBD1 | NA
CASRTSGGAEGQPQHF | TGTGCCAGTAGAACTTCAGGGGGCGCCGAGGGTCAGCCCCAGCATTTT | TRBJ1-5 | TRBV19 | TRBD1 | NA
CASGLAGVGVTQYF | TGTGCCAGCGGACTAGCGGGGGTCGGGGTGACGCAGTATTTT | TRBJ2-3 | TRBV7-3 | TRBD2 | NA
CASSFDGTRWIGQYF | TGTGCCAGCAGTTTTGATGGGACAAGATGGATTGGGCAGTACTTC | TRBJ2-7 | TRBV28 | NA | NA
CASSPETTEAFF | TGTGCCAGCTCACCCGAAACCACTGAAGCTTTCTTT | TRBJ1-1 | TRBV18 | NA | NA
CASSQGLAGTDTQYF | TGCGCCAGCAGCCAAGGGCTAGCGGGCACAGATACGCAGTATTTT | TRBJ2-3 | TRBV4-1 | TRBD2 | NA
CASSEGQGRETQYF | TGTGCCAGCAGTGAAGGACAGGGTCGAGAGACCCAGTACTTC | TRBJ2-5 | TRBV2 | TRBD1 | NA
CASSLVDSVTYEQYF | TGCGCCAGCAGCTTGGTGGACAGCGTGACCTACGAGCAGTACTTC | TRBJ2-7 | TRBV5-1 | NA | NA
CASSSQGLGVTDTQYF | TGTGCCAGCAGTTCGCAGGGGTTGGGGGTCACAGATACGCAGTATTTT | TRBJ2-3 | TRBV28 | NA | NA
CASSDHYGYTF | TGTGCCAGCAGTGATCATTATGGCTACACCTTC | TRBJ1-2 | TRBV6-5 | NA | NA
CASSYGLRYGQFF | TGTGCCAGCAGTTACGGGCTACGCTACGGGCAGTTCTTC | TRBJ2-1 | TRBV6-5 | NA | NA
CASSARGGGNTQYF | TGTGCCAGCAGCGCCCGGGGGGGCGGAAATACGCAGTATTTT | TRBJ2-3 | TRBV9 | TRBD2 | NA
CASSLGLDRGREQYF | TGCGCCAGCAGCTTGGGGCTGGACAGGGGACGCGAGCAGTACTTC | TRBJ2-7 | TRBV5-1 | TRBD1 | NA
CASSFLIAGDRRRYF | TGTGCCAGCAGTTTCCTTATAGCGGGGGACAGACGTAGATATTTT | TRBJ2-3 | TRBV28 | TRBD2 | NA
CASSLRRGGTQETQYF | TGTGCCAGCAGTTTAAGGCGGGGGGGTACTCAAGAGACCCAGTACTTC | TRBJ2-5 | TRBV28 | TRBD2 | NA
CASSQRRGHEQFF | TGTGCCAGCAGCCAACGTCGGGGTCATGAGCAGTTCTTC | TRBJ2-1 | TRBV6-1 | NA | NA
CASSSVRVYNEQFF | TGTGCCAGCAGCTCGGTGCGTGTATACAATGAGCAGTTCTTC | TRBJ2-1 | TRBV27 | NA | once
CASRDLGTLHQETQYF | TGTGCCAGCAGGGACTTAGGGACATTACACCAAGAGACCCAGTACTTC | TRBJ2-5 | TRBV25-1 | NA | NA
CASADRGPYGYTF | TGTGCCAGCGCGGACCGGGGTCCCTATGGCTACACCTTC | TRBJ1-2 | TRBV11-2 | NA | NA
CASSPGGMGGELFF | TGTGCCAGCAGCCCAGGGGGTATGGGCGGGGAGCTGTTTTTT | TRBJ2-2 | TRBV11-3 | TRBD1 | NA
CASSRLQGNQETQYF | TGTGCCAGCTCACGACTACAGGGAAACCAAGAGACCCAGTACTTC | TRBJ2-5 | TRBV18 | NA | NA
CASMDRRAGGYTF | TGTGCCAGCATGGACAGGCGGGCAGGAGGCTACACCTTC | TRBJ1-2 | TRBV5-8 | TRBD1 | NA
CASSLEARDNEQFF | TGTGCCAGCAGCTTAGAGGCGCGGGACAATGAGCAGTTCTTC | TRBJ2-1 | TRBV7-2 | NA | NA
CASSGDSGNSPLHF | TGTGCCAGCAGTGGGGACAGCGGTAATTCACCCCTCCACTTT | TRBJ1-6 | TRBV6-1 | TRBD1 | medium-sized
CASSTSSGRYNEQFF | TGTGCCAGCAGTACCTCTAGCGGGAGATACAATGAGCAGTTCTTC | TRBJ2-1 | TRBV28 | TRBD2 | NA
CASSRTDNEQFF | TGTGCCAGCAGCCGGACAGACAATGAGCAGTTCTTC | TRBJ2-1 | TRBV7-9 | NA | NA
CASTLQGTQETQYF | TGTGCCAGCACCCTACAGGGTACCCAAGAGACCCAGTACTTC | TRBJ2-5 | TRBV2 | NA | NA
CASSPSPGGTALAKNIQYF | TGTGCCAGCAGTCCCTCCCCAGGCGGGACAGCCTTAGCCAAAAACATTCAGTACTTC | TRBJ2-4 | TRBV11-1 | NA | NA
CASSAPSSYEQYF | TGTGCCAGCAGCGCGCCGAGCTCCTACGAGCAGTACTTC | TRBJ2-7 | TRBV9 | NA | NA
CASSPGTSGSTDTQYF | TGTGCCAGCAGCCCAGGGACTAGCGGGAGTACAGATACGCAGTATTTT | TRBJ2-3 | TRBV9 | TRBD2 | NA
CASSTAGVYGYTF | TGTGCCAGTAGTACAGCAGGGGTATATGGCTACACCTTC | TRBJ1-2 | TRBV19 | NA | NA
CASSPLDRSQPQHF | TGTGCCAGCAGTCCCCTGGACCGGAGTCAGCCCCAGCATTTT | TRBJ1-5 | TRBV27 | NA | once
CASSSGGSNQPQHF | TGTGCCAGCTCGTCGGGGGGTAGCAATCAGCCCCAGCATTTT | TRBJ1-5 | TRBV28 | NA | NA
CASSLDRISEAFF | TGTGCCAGCAGCTTAGATCGTATATCTGAAGCTTTCTTT | TRBJ1-1 | TRBV7-2 | NA | once
CAISGSDCRYKSGQRPAF | TGTGCCATCAGTGGGTCAGACTGTAGATACAAGTCGGGCCAACGTCCTGCTTTC | TRBJ2-6 | TRBV10-3 | NA | once
CASRATGYATNEKLFF | TGTGCCAGCAGAGCGACAGGATATGCAACTAATGAAAAACTGTTTTTT | TRBJ1-4 | TRBV27 | NA | NA
CASSFSGGYEQFF | TGTGCTAGCAGCTTTTCAGGGGGTTATGAGCAGTTCTTC | TRBJ2-1 | TRBV7-7 | TRBD1 | NA
CANTKTRTGEGNEQFF | TGTGCCAACACTAAGACTCGGACAGGGGAGGGAAATGAGCAGTTCTTC | TRBJ2-1 | TRBV2 | TRBD1 | NA
CASSPTEYYEQYF | TGTGCCAGCTCACCGACGGAATACTACGAGCAGTACTTC | TRBJ2-7 | TRBV18 | NA | NA
CASSPGRGAWEQYF | TGTGCCAGCAGTCCGGGACGGGGGGCTTGGGAGCAGTACTTC | TRBJ2-7 | TRBV2 | NA | NA
CASSPGQSNYGYTF | TGTGCCAGCTCGCCAGGACAGTCTAACTATGGCTACACCTTC | TRBJ1-2 | TRBV18 | NA | NA
CASSLAGGRSTGELFF | TGTGCCAGCAGCTTAGCGGGAGGCCGAAGCACCGGGGAGCTGTTTTTT | TRBJ2-2 | TRBV7-3 | TRBD2 | NA
CASSLVEVNTEAFF | TGCGCCAGCAGTCTCGTTGAGGTGAACACTGAAGCTTTCTTT | TRBJ1-1 | TRBV4-1 | NA | NA
CASSYLAGGLGETQYF | TGTGCCAGCAGCTATCTAGCGGGGGGGCTCGGAGAGACCCAGTACTTC | TRBJ2-5 | TRBV7-9 | TRBD2 | NA
CASSYTAYEQYF | TGTGCCAGCAGCTACACAGCATACGAGCAGTACTTC | TRBJ2-7 | TRBV7-3 | NA | NA
CASSSELTGRGELFF | TGTGCCAGCAGCTCCGAATTGACAGGGCGGGGGGAGCTGTTTTTT | TRBJ2-2 | TRBV5-4 | TRBD1 | NA